The 31 T cell receptor beta chains below all came from one sample that was sequenced in a study of beta chain features in type 1 diabetes. All of the isolated RNA was reverse transcribed, so expressed TCRB transcripts were sequenced. Generated by immunoSEQ multiplex PCR, the TCRdb table keeps only in-frame clones and is missing some. The sample consists of hundreds of thousands of clones, roughly two thirds of them appearing once. Sequences were obtained from naive CD4+ T cells from blood. Receptors originate from a man aged 25 to 40 in good health.

A note on this clone: This sample also contains other DNA sequences that code for the same CDR3. The CDR3 region has the DNA TGTGCCTGGAGTGTTCTAGCAGATACGCAGTATTTT. Its protein product is CAWSVLADTQYF. The chain is built from TRBV30 and TRBJ2-3; D remains ambiguous. The germline V gene encodes CDR1 GTSNPN and CDR2 SVGIG (reference sequence). The ends were cut back, 0 bases at V and 4 bases at J, with 5 bases in the middle. This CDR3 has 12 residues.

This chain joins TRBV15 and TRBJ2-5; D gene unclear. The CDR3 is 13 residues long. Germline values: CDR1 LNHNV, CDR2 YYDKDF (reference sequence). The germline V and J ends were trimmed by 7 bases and 2 bases, with 11 bases remaining between them. CDR3: CATTLGYQETQYF. The CDR3 nucleotides are TGTGCCACCACCCTGGGGTATCAAGAGACCCAGTACTTC.

The chain has TRBV30 and TRBJ1-6, with D possibly being TRBD1 (5 bases). The CDR3 spans 11 residues. Germline V CDR1 and CDR2: GTSNPN, SVGIG (reference sequence). Trimming removed 2 bases at V and 11 bases at J, with 7 bases between. The DNA for the CDR3 is TGTGCCTGGAGTTCAGGGACACCCCTCCACTTT. This codes for CAWSSGTPLHF.

The V call is TRBV27, the J call TRBJ2-3, with TRBD2 matching 7 bases. Germline assignment: CDR1 MNHEY and CDR2 SMNVEV (reference sequence). The ends lost 6 bases at V and 0 bases at J; junction bases unmatched: 6. This CDR3 is built from 15 residues. In DNA, the CDR3 is TGTGCCAGCAGAGAGCGGGAAAGAAGCACAGATACGCAGTATTTT. Encoded protein: CASRERERSTDTQYF.

The V gene is TRBV9, the J gene TRBJ2-7, with TRBD2 matching over 7 bases. With 1 base clipped from V and 6 bases from J, the junction kept 4 bases outside the gene matches. The CDR3 length is 13 residues. Germline V gene sequence: CDR1 SGDLS, CDR2 YYNGEE. The CDR3 here is CASSVTSEGEQYF. The CDR3 coding sequence is TGTGCCAGCAGCGTAACTAGCGAAGGCGAGCAGTACTTC.

This clone was seen only once. The rearrangement links TRBV7-9 to TRBJ2-3; the match to TRBD2 covers 9 bases. The CDR3 length is 15 residues. Unmatched junction bases numbered 4, after V lost 5 bases and J lost 1 base. Germline CDR1 and CDR2: SEHNR and FQNEAQ (reference sequence). CDR3: CASSTWTSGTDTQYF. The CDR3, as DNA: TGTGCCAGCAGCACATGGACTAGCGGCACAGATACGCAGTATTTT.

This chain links TRBV7-2 with TRBJ2-3; D gene uncertain. CDR1 is SGHTA and CDR2 is FQGNSA in the germline V gene. The germline V and J ends were trimmed by 4 bases and 5 bases, with 10 bases remaining between them. This CDR3 is 13 amino acids long. The CDR3 here is CASSSLGRDTQYF. CDR3 nucleotide sequence: TGTGCCAGCAGCTCCCTAGGGCGAGATACGCAGTATTTT.

This clone was recorded only once. The V gene is TRBV30, the J gene TRBJ1-5, with D perhaps TRBD1 (6 bases). Germline V gene lookup returns CDR1 GTSNPN and CDR2 SVGIG (reference sequence). The V end was cut by 4 bases, the J end by 1 base, with 14 bases between. The CDR3 contains 15 residues. CDR3 sequence: CAWTEQGQSNQPQHF. As DNA, the CDR3 is TGTGCCTGGACCGAGCAGGGGCAGAGCAATCAGCCCCAGCATTTT.

This chain connects TRBV30 to TRBJ2-3; D gene unclear. The CDR3 extends over 13 amino acids. Germline CDR1 GTSNPN, CDR2 SVGIG (reference sequence). Trimming left V 1 base short and J 2 bases short, with 7 bases between. CDR3 sequence: CAWSEGLTDTQYF. In DNA form, the CDR3 reads TGTGCCTGGAGTGAAGGGCTCACAGATACGCAGTATTTT.

There are a few counts of this clone. The rearrangement uses TRBV30 and TRBJ2-5; D tentatively fits TRBD1 or TRBD2 (5 bases each). The length of the CDR3 is 15 residues. Per germline, CDR1 GTSNPN and CDR2 SVGIG (reference sequence). V lost 3 bases and J lost 1, with 15 bases in between. The CDR3 DNA reads TGTGCCTGGAGCCTCAACTCGGGGCCCCAAGAGACCCAGTACTTC. It codes for CAWSLNSGPQETQYF.

V gene TRBV30 combines with J gene TRBJ1-1; D is unresolved. The CDR3 is 14 residues long. CDR1 GTSNPN and CDR2 SVGIG come from the germline V gene (reference sequence). V gave up 0 bases and J gave up 1 base, with 9 bases separating them. The chain's CDR3 is CAWSVSRGNTEAFF. CDR3 DNA: TGTGCCTGGAGTGTATCGCGAGGGAACACTGAAGCTTTCTTT.

The chain joins TRBV25-1 to TRBJ2-5; possible D gene TRBD2, 5 bases. The CDR3 runs to 17 residues. Germline CDR1 reads MGHDK; CDR2 reads SYGVNS. Deletions cut 8 bases from V and 7 bases from J, with 29 bases between. CDR3 amino acids: CASPTIDPRPCGRTQYF. The CDR3, as DNA: TGTGCCAGCCCCACGATTGACCCCAGGCCGTGTGGGAGGACCCAGTACTTC.

Only a few counts were recorded for this clone. The chain joins TRBV30 to TRBJ1-2, with 8 bases matching TRBD1. Germline CDR1 GTSNPN, CDR2 SVGIG (reference sequence). V was clipped by 3 bases and J by 3 bases; unmatched bases: 6. This CDR3 contains 14 residues. The CDR3 here is CAWRRQGTHYGYTF. CDR3 sequence (DNA): TGTGCCTGGAGGCGACAGGGGACGCACTATGGCTACACCTTC.

This clone showed up just once. J is TRBJ2-3 and V is TRBV15, with unresolved D. This CDR3 region has 15 residues. V was shortened by 1 base and J by 2 bases, with 10 bases between the two germline ends. The germline CDR1 and CDR2 sequences are LNHNV and YYDKDF (reference sequence). In nucleotides, the CDR3 is TGTGCCACCAGCAGAGTTGGGGTACACACAGATACGCAGTATTTT. Residues: CATSRVGVHTDTQYF.

This clone was counted between two and nine times. The chain couples TRBV28 to TRBJ2-5, with 14 bases aligning to TRBD2. CDR3 length: 17 residues. Germline loops: CDR1 MDHEN, CDR2 SYDVKM. Trimming cost V 5 bases and J 5 bases; bases outside gene matches: 10. The CDR3 here is CASSAPGLAGAEETQYF. In nucleotides, the CDR3 is TGTGCCAGCAGTGCCCCGGGACTAGCGGGAGCTGAGGAGACCCAGTACTTC.

The CDR3 DNA follows: TGCAGCGTCTCTCCGGCCGGGTACTATGGCTACACCTTC. It translates to CSVSPAGYYGYTF. The genes are TRBV29-1 and TRBJ1-2; D gene unclear. Looked up from germline, CDR1 is SQVTM and CDR2 is ANQGSEA. CDR3 size: 13 residues. V was cut by 6 bases and J by 3 bases, with 14 bases left in between.

The chain combines TRBV21-1 with TRBJ2-7; TRBD1 is the table's D call and was not checked against the DNA. TRBV21-1 is listed as a pseudogene. The CDR3 has 15 residues. The CDR3 here is CASSKAPGFTYEQYF. In DNA form, the CDR3 reads TGTGCCAGCAGCAAAGCGCCAGGGTTTACCTACGAGCAGTACTTC.

The rearrangement uses TRBV15 and TRBJ1-2; TRBD1 matches at 8 bases. CDR1 is LNHNV, CDR2 YYDKDF, per germline (reference sequence). V lost 0 bases, J lost 4 bases, and 4 bases stayed unmatched. This CDR3 comprises 15 residues. The CDR3 loop reads CATSRDQGQVYGYTF. The DNA for the CDR3 is TGTGCCACCAGCAGAGACCAGGGACAGGTCTATGGCTACACCTTC.

CDR3: CATSSGQYNEQFF. Written as DNA, the CDR3 is TGTGCCACCAGCAGTGGACAGTACAATGAGCAGTTCTTC. This rearrangement joins TRBV15 to TRBJ2-1, with a tentative D call TRBD1 (6 bases). This CDR3 is 13 amino acids long. CDR1 and CDR2 (germline): LNHNV, YYDKDF (reference sequence). Deletions cut 3 bases from V and 4 bases from J, with 7 bases between. Combining the CDR3 with reference TRBV15 and TRBJ2-1 gives the whole variable domain DAMVIQNPRYQVTQFGKPVTLSCSQTLNHNVMYWYQQKSSQAPKLLFHYYDKDFNNEADTPDNFQSRRPNTSFCFLDIRSPGLGDTAMYLCATSSGQYNEQFFGPGTRLTVL.

V usage is TRBV5-6 and J usage is TRBJ1-5, with no clear D. V lost 0 bases, J lost 6 bases, and 7 bases lay in between. The CDR3 is made up of 13 amino acids. CDR1 is SGHDT, CDR2 YYEEEE, per germline. In DNA form, the CDR3 reads TGTGCCAGCAGCTTGGTTGGGAGTCAGCCCCAGCATTTT. Its translation is CASSLVGSQPQHF.

The genes are TRBV30 and TRBJ2-2, with D perhaps matching TRBD2 (5 bases). The CDR3 contains 13 residues. CDR1 is GTSNPN and CDR2 is SVGIG in the germline V gene (reference sequence). Trimming took off 8 bases at V and 0 bases at J, with 10 bases between the two ends. CDR3 loop: CAGGRANTGELFF. The CDR3 DNA sequence: TGTGCCGGAGGACGAGCGAACACCGGGGAGCTGTTTTTT. The variable domain in full, with the rest retrieved from reference TRBV30 and TRBJ2-2, is SQTIHQWPATLVQPVGSPLSLECTVEGTSNPNLYWYRQAAGRGLQLLFYSVGIGQISSEVPQNLSASRPQDRQFILSSKKLLLSDSGFYLCAGGRANTGELFFGEGSRLTVL.

The CDR3: CASTLPKQGEDTEAFF. The DNA for the CDR3 is TGTGCCAGCACCCTACCTAAACAGGGAGAGGACACTGAAGCTTTCTTT. The gene calls are TRBV6-6 and TRBJ1-1; TRBD1 might be the D (6 bases). The CDR3 spans 16 residues. V lost 7 bases and J lost 3, with 21 bases in between. The V gene's germline CDR1 is MNHNY and CDR2 SVGAGI (reference sequence).

The CDR3 spells CASSVRVQYF. As DNA, the CDR3 is TGTGCCAGCAGCGTCAGGGTCCAGTACTTC. The V call is TRBV11-2, the J call TRBJ2-7, with a tentative D call TRBD1 (5 bases). Trimming shortened V by 5 bases and J by 10 bases, and 9 bases separated the two germline ends. This CDR3 contains 10 residues. CDR1 is SGHAT, CDR2 FQNNGV, per germline.

V gene TRBV15 combines with J gene TRBJ2-7; 8 bases line up with TRBD1. J was trimmed by 4 bases and V by 1 base; bases with no gene match: 6. CDR1 and CDR2 (germline): LNHNV, YYDKDF (reference sequence). This CDR3 is built from 15 residues. CDR3 amino acids: CATSRAQGGIYEQYF. As DNA, the CDR3 is TGTGCCACCAGCAGAGCACAGGGGGGAATATACGAGCAGTACTTC.

This clone was picked up a small number of times. The sample contains more than one DNA sequence encoding this CDR3. This chain's CDR3 is CAWGRVNTEAFF. CDR3 in DNA: TGTGCCTGGGGTCGGGTGAACACTGAAGCTTTCTTT. The chain employs TRBV30 and TRBJ1-1, with D unclear. Germline assignment: CDR1 GTSNPN and CDR2 SVGIG (reference sequence). The CDR3 is made up of 12 amino acids. The ends were cut back, 5 bases at V and 0 bases at J, with 7 bases in the middle.

V usage is TRBV11-2 and J usage is TRBJ1-1, with no clear D. V was clipped by 2 bases and J by 0 bases, with 4 bases between them. The CDR3 runs to 13 residues. Looked up from germline, CDR1 is SGHAT and CDR2 is FQNNGV. CDR3 bases: TGTGCCAGCAGCTTATCGCTGAACACTGAAGCTTTCTTT. Translation: CASSLSLNTEAFF.

The rearrangement links TRBV7-9 to TRBJ2-5, with D hard to call. Trimming shortened V by 1 base and J by 0 bases, and 6 bases separated the two germline ends. This CDR3 region has 14 residues. Germline V gives CDR1 SEHNR, CDR2 FQNEAQ (reference sequence). The CDR3 sequence: CASSLVQNQETQYF. CDR3 bases: TGTGCCAGCAGCTTAGTACAAAACCAAGAGACCCAGTACTTC.

The V gene is TRBV29-1, the J gene TRBJ2-6; D is undetermined. This CDR3 spans 14 amino acids. Germline CDR1 SQVTM, CDR2 ANQGSEA. V dropped 4 bases and J dropped 3 bases, with 10 bases sitting between them. CDR3 sequence reads: CSVVAGHGANVLTF. The CDR3 bases are TGCAGCGTTGTAGCCGGGCATGGGGCCAACGTCCTGACTTTC.

J is TRBJ2-7 and V is TRBV7-9; the D is unclear. With 7 bases removed from V and 3 bases from J, the gap between germline ends came to 7 bases. The length of the CDR3 is 11 residues. The germline V gene encodes CDR1 SEHNR and CDR2 FQNEAQ (reference sequence). The CDR3 DNA reads TGTGCCAGCACCCCCCTCTACGAGCAGTACTTC. Encoded protein: CASTPLYEQYF. The full variable domain, completed using reference TRBV7-9 and TRBJ2-7, is DTGVSQNPRHKITKRGQNVTFRCDPISEHNRLYWYRQTLGQGPEFLTYFQNEAQLEKSRLLSDRFSAERPKGSFSTLEIQRTEQGDSAMYLCASTPLYEQYFGPGTRLTVT.

Comment on this clone: Other DNA sequences in the same sample also yield this CDR3. This sequence joins TRBV7-9 and TRBJ2-7; 7 bases agree with TRBD2. The CDR3 runs 13 residues. CDR1 and CDR2 (germline): SEHNR, FQNEAQ (reference sequence). The J segment lost 2 bases and the V segment lost 3 bases, leaving 1 base of the junction unmatched. CDR3 in DNA: TGTGCCAGCAGCTTCGGGGGGACCTACGAGCAGTACTTC. It translates to CASSFGGTYEQYF.

The chain recombines TRBV20-1 with TRBJ2-1; the D gene is possibly TRBD1 (5 bases). The CDR3 spans 10 residues. The germline V gene has CDR1 DFQATT and CDR2 SNEGSKA (reference sequence). CDR3 bases: TGCAGCCTCCTGGACATTCAGCAGTTCTTC. The encoded protein is CSLLDIQQFF.